This T cell receptor (beta chain) was sequenced in a study of T cells after yellow fever vaccination (dated by TCRdb to the late 2010s). About the investigation overall: The SMART-Seq v4 Ultra Low Input RNA kit was used to prepare libraries from fractions with low cell numbers. To track T-cell clones before and after primary and booster YFV17D yellow fever vaccination, bulk TCR alpha and beta repertoires were sequenced longitudinally. The cohort comprised two healthy male donors, one aged 18 to 29 and one aged 30 to 40 years. Blood was drawn at multiple timepoints before and after primary and secondary immunization, with bulk PBMC replicates and cell subsets isolated.

Explained via the paper, the treatment or condition label denotes: live attenuated yellow fever vaccine strain. At each blood-draw timepoint, two biological replicates of bulk PBMCs were obtained. PBMCs were isolated from peripheral blood using a standard Ficoll-Paque protocol. TriZol was used to extract RNA from bulk PBMCs, CD4 and CD8 fractions, and dextramer-positive and dextramer-negative fractions. The sequencer listed for this sample is Illumina NovaSeq 6000. TCR cDNA was made using 5'RACE template switching, a step that added a universal primer site and unique molecular identifiers. cDNA synthesis was primed from both the TCR alpha and TCR beta constant segments. Library amplification involved two PCR steps, and the second step added sample barcodes and sequencing adapters. Sequencing of libraries was done on Illumina HiSeq 2500 (2x100 bp) or NovaSeq (2x150 bp). In the authors' own workflow: Reads were demultiplexed and collapsed into UMI consensus sequences with MIGEC, and V(D)J alignment was performed with MiXCR. Vaccine-responding clonotypes were defined with edgeR using replicate PBMC samples, requiring FDR below 0.01 and a log2 fold change above 5 up to day 15. Each bulk clonotype received a CD4 or CD8 identity based on whether the sequenced CD4 or CD8 repertoire contained that clonotype at higher abundance. Clones were called with MiXCR by TCRdb after fastp trimmed the public reads at Q25, and only in-frame beta chains were retained. Each entry is one CDR3 protein sequence, shown with its most common DNA and genes. The V and J calls reflect TCRdb's pipeline rather than the authors' work. This sample holds some 400,000 distinct CDR3 sequences; approximately 19% were observed only once. Roughly 19% of the sample goes to the ten largest clones.

The study at large found these results: Only a couple of donors were included in the study, so the extent to which the findings can be generalized is limited. FACS-sorted repertoires could contain abundant contaminating clonotypes from the bulk population, so computational filtering was required. After the booster, most of the clones that had expanded following primary vaccination were detected again (roughly 96% of CD4 and around 88% of CD8), which suggests that memory was broadly maintained. A small share of clonotypes occurred in both CD4 and CD8 compartments, likely arising from convergent recombination. Compared with the primary T-cell response, the secondary T-cell response was weaker but faster, peaking on day 5 rather than day 15.

There are a few counts of this clonotype. The antigen this receptor binds is unknown. It has no much larger one-base neighbor in the sample; base qualities were not kept. This specimen consisted of PBMCs, obtained before the yellow fever booster vaccination. This TCR was recovered from a man younger than 35 who received the YFV17D yellow fever vaccine.

The CDR3 region: CSARQSGNTIYF. In nucleotides, the sequence is TGCAGTGCTAGACAGTCTGGAAACACCATATATTTT. The receptor chain draws on TRBV20-1 and TRBJ1-3; the D gene assignment is ambiguous. V is reduced by 2 bases and J by 1 base, leaving a spacing of 3 bases between them. CDR1 and CDR2, looked up from the germline V gene (reference sequence), are DFQATT and SNEGSKA. Reading from cysteine to phenylalanine, the CDR3 counts 12 amino acids. Of all the DNA, just the CDR3 is kept, 36 bases in frame from base 1.